This T cell receptor beta chain was profiled in a study of cytomegalovirus exposure and HLA in healthy donors. Study-level points and caveats: Some TCR beta chains (roughly 160 of them) were listed as cytomegalovirus-associated. Among the sequence variants, a highly shared cluster was likely an artifact of sequencing. Later analysis reportedly placed an Asian-associated ancestry cluster below the roughly 680-donor mean in N-insertions.

Primers included in the PCR were 60 Vbeta and 13 Jbeta primers. Only in-frame clones appear in the TCRdb table, and some are missing; sequencing was by immunoSEQ multiplex PCR. The data hold more than 80,000 clones, with 65% to 75% observed a single time. Germline V CDR1 and CDR2: SGHTA, FQGTGA. CDR3 length: 12 residues. The V end was cut by 4 bases, the J end by 7 bases, with 8 bases between. A word on this clone: No antigen is known for it.

The sequenced sample consisted of PBMCs. This sequence was found in a woman aged 70-85 years in good health and CMV-seropositive. The V and J genes are TRBV7-3 and TRBJ2-1, with D unresolved. CDR3 loop: CASSSRRNEQFF. The DNA for the CDR3 is TGTGCCAGCAGCTCCCGTCGGAATGAGCAGTTCTTC.